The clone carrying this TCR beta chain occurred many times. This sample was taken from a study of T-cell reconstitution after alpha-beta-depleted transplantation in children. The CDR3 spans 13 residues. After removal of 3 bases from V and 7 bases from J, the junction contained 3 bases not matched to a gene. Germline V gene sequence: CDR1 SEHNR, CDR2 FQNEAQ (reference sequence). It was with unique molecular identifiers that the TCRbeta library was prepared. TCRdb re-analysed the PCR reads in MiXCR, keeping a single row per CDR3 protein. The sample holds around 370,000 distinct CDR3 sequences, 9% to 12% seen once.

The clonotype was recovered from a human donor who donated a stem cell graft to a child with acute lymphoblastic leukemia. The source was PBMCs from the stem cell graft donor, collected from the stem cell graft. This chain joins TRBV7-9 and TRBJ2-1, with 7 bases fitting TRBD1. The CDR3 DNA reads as TGTGCCAGCAGCTTCGCCAGGGGGAATGAGCAGTTCTTC. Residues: CASSFARGNEQFF.